Shown below are 24 T cell receptor beta chains from a single sample sequenced in a study of neoadjuvant anti-PD-1 for oral cavity cancer. Indicated time point: after neoadjuvant nivolumab, at surgical resection. Sequencing was performed with immunoSEQ multiplex PCR; in TCRdb, only in-frame clones are kept and a portion is missing. The sample holds fewer than 90,000 clones, approximately 85% seen once. This specimen was PBMCs, taken after nivolumab (anti-PD-1) treatment. These receptors were taken from a person aged 35-79 years with oral cavity squamous cell carcinoma.

The chain links TRBV27 to TRBJ2-2; weak D call: TRBD2 (5 bases). CDR3 length equals 14 residues. Trimming stripped 6 bases from V and 0 bases from J, with 8 bases between. The germline CDR1 and CDR2 sequences are MNHEY and SMNVEV (reference sequence). This CDR3 reads CASRRGTNTGELFF. In DNA form, the CDR3 reads TGTGCCAGCAGGAGAGGGACGAACACCGGGGAGCTGTTTTTT.

There are a few counts of this clone. The gene calls are TRBV7-8 and TRBJ2-7; D remains ambiguous. Germline CDR1 reads SGHVS; CDR2 reads FQNEAQ. This CDR3 is built from 14 residues. V shed 3 bases and J shed 5 bases, with 14 bases lying between them. This CDR3 is CASSFPVSAHEQYF. The CDR3 DNA follows: TGTGCCAGCAGCTTTCCGGTCAGTGCCCACGAGCAGTACTTC. The full variable domain, in which reference TRBV7-8 and TRBJ2-7 provide the parts outside the CDR3, is GAGVSQSPRYKVAKRGQDVALRCDPISGHVSLFWYQQALGQGPEFLTYFQNEAQLDKSGLPSDRFFAERPEGSVSTLKIQRTQQEDSAVYLCASSFPVSAHEQYFGPGTRLTVT.

V gene TRBV6-5 combines with J gene TRBJ2-3; 8 nucleotides agree with TRBD2. The J segment lost 9 bases and the V segment lost 4 bases, leaving 12 bases of the junction unmatched. Germline assignment: CDR1 MNHEY and CDR2 SVGAGI. This CDR3 is 15 amino acids long. Written as DNA, the CDR3 is TGTGCCAGCAGTTCCACTTACCCGGCGGGAGGCACGCAGTATTTT. Translated: CASSSTYPAGGTQYF.

The V call is TRBV5-1, the J call TRBJ2-7; TRBD2 matches at 11 bases. The CDR3 length is 14 residues. Germline CDR1 is SGHRS and CDR2 is YFSETQ. Trimming removed 4 bases from V and 7 bases from J; junction bases left unmatched: 7. CDR3 nucleotides: TGCGCCAGCAGCCTTAGCGGGAGGGCCGGGGAGCAGTACTTC. This gives the protein CASSLSGRAGEQYF.

This sequence joins TRBV12-1 and TRBJ1-1; the table's D gene call, TRBD1, was not cross checked with the DNA. TRBV12-1 is a pseudogene. This CDR3 contains 16 residues. The DNA of the CDR3 is TGTGCCAGCAGCACCCCAGGGGGGCCCGACGACACTGAAGCTTTCTTT. Translated: CASSTPGGPDDTEAFF.

The V call is TRBV6-5, the J call TRBJ2-1; 12 bases are shared with TRBD2. J lost 7 bases, V lost 6 bases, and 7 bases had no gene match. The CDR3 sequence is 15 residues long. The germline V gene has CDR1 MNHEY and CDR2 SVGAGI. The CDR3 region is CASRPTSGRLNEQFF. CDR3 DNA sequence: TGTGCCAGCAGGCCAACTAGCGGGAGGCTGAATGAGCAGTTCTTC.

This chain uses TRBV7-9 with TRBJ2-7, with a tentative D call TRBD1 (7 bases). Germline CDR1 is SEHNR and CDR2 is FQNEAQ (reference sequence). V lost 2 bases and J lost 0, with 14 bases in between. This CDR3 contains 16 residues. CDR3 region: CASSLTAGGLSYEQYF. As DNA, the CDR3 is TGTGCCAGCAGCTTAACCGCAGGGGGACTCTCCTACGAGCAGTACTTC.

The V and J genes are TRBV12-5 and TRBJ2-3, with unresolved D. The CDR3 is 12 residues long. Looked up from germline, CDR1 is LGHNT and CDR2 is FRNRAP. V was shortened by 6 bases and J by 5 bases, with 9 bases between the two germline ends. The CDR3: CASGDSGDTQYF. The CDR3 nucleotides are TGTGCTAGTGGCGACTCTGGAGATACGCAGTATTTT. Looking up the rest from reference TRBV12-5 and TRBJ2-3 gives the full variable domain: DARVTQTPRHKVTEMGQEVTMRCQPILGHNTVFWYRQTMMQGLELLAYFRNRAPLDDSGMPKDRFSAEMPDATLATLKIQPSEPRDSAVYFCASGDSGDTQYFGPGTRLTVL.

The chain combines TRBV10-3 with TRBJ2-2; D might be TRBD1 (6 bases). Germline loops: CDR1 ENHRY, CDR2 SYGVKD. V was trimmed by 4 bases and J by 5 bases, leaving 8 bases between them. This CDR3 contains 13 residues. The CDR3 spells CAISGTDTGELFF. In DNA, the CDR3 is TGTGCCATCAGTGGGACAGATACCGGGGAGCTGTTTTTT.

The V call is TRBV29-1, the J call TRBJ1-1; maybe TRBD1 (6 bases). The CDR3 is 14 residues long. Per the germline V gene, CDR1 is SQVTM and CDR2 is ANQGSEA. Trimming shortened V by 2 bases and J by 4 bases, and 14 bases separated the two germline ends. CDR3 nucleotides: TGCAGCGTTGAAAACAGGGATTCGGCCACTGAAGCTTTCTTT. Translated, it gives CSVENRDSATEAFF.

The chain couples TRBV14 to TRBJ1-1; no reliable D call. The V gene's germline CDR1 is SGHDN and CDR2 FVKESK. The CDR3 contains 12 residues. Trimming pared 4 bases from V and 10 bases from J, leaving 13 bases between. The CDR3: CASSLRIGRAFF. Written as DNA, the CDR3 is TGTGCCAGCAGCCTTCGTATTGGCCGAGCTTTCTTT. Complete variable domain (other parts from reference TRBV14 and TRBJ1-1): EAGVTQFPSHSVIEKGQTVTLRCDPISGHDNLYWYRRVMGKEIKFLLHFVKESKQDESGMPNNRFLAERTGGTYSTLKVQPAELEDSGVYFCASSLRIGRAFFGQGTRLTVV.

This clone has a handful of counts. The rearrangement links TRBV29-1 to TRBJ2-7, with D possibly TRBD1 on 6 matching bases. Trimming removed 1 base at V and 6 bases at J, with 16 bases between. Germline-derived CDR1 and CDR2 are SQVTM and ANQGSEA. The CDR3 contains 14 residues. Here the CDR3 reads CSVEGGTNTGEQYF. The CDR3 coding sequence is TGCAGCGTTGAAGGGGGGACAAATACCGGCGAGCAGTACTTC.

This rearrangement joins TRBV6-1 to TRBJ1-3, with D perhaps matching TRBD1 (5 bases). Trimming shortened V by 6 bases and J by 1 base, and 10 bases separated the two germline ends. This CDR3 is built from 14 residues. CDR1 and CDR2 (germline): MNHNS, SASEGT. The CDR3 nucleotides read TGTGCCAGCAGCAGGGATCGGTCTGGAAACACCATATATTTT. Translating it yields CASSRDRSGNTIYF.

This clone was found a few times. As DNA, the CDR3 is TGTGCCAGCAGTAACAACTATGGCTACACCTTC. This codes for CASSNNYGYTF. The rearrangement uses TRBV6-5 and TRBJ1-2; D gene uncertain. The CDR3 consists of 11 residues. Germline CDR1 and CDR2: MNHEY and SVGAGI. Trimming took off 5 bases at V and 2 bases at J, with 3 bases between the two ends.

The chain uses TRBV30 and TRBJ1-1; 8 positions match TRBD1. J lost 1 base, V lost 1 base, and 8 bases had no gene match. The CDR3 totals 16 residues. Germline assignment: CDR1 GTSNPN and CDR2 SVGIG (reference sequence). The chain's CDR3 is CAWSGSETGANTEAFF. The CDR3 DNA reads as TGTGCCTGGAGTGGATCCGAGACAGGGGCGAACACTGAAGCTTTCTTT.

This chain joins TRBV10-3 and TRBJ2-3, with D tentatively TRBD1 (6 bases). The CDR3 is 13 residues long. Germline assignment: CDR1 ENHRY and CDR2 SYGVKD. The ends were cut back, 6 bases at V and 4 bases at J, with 11 bases in the middle. The CDR3 sequence: CAISEQGPDTQYF. CDR3 sequence (DNA): TGTGCCATCAGCGAACAGGGCCCAGATACGCAGTATTTT.

This sequence joins TRBV19 and TRBJ1-1, with D unresolved. Trimming took 5 bases from V and 2 from J, leaving 12 bases between them. The CDR3 extends over 14 amino acids. Germline V gives CDR1 LNHDA, CDR2 SQIVND (reference sequence). CDR3 sequence: CASSSFGSNTEAFF. The CDR3 coding sequence is TGTGCCAGTAGTTCTTTCGGATCAAACACTGAAGCTTTCTTT.

The V and J genes are TRBV28 and TRBJ2-1; tentatively, D is TRBD2 (5 bases). V gave up 5 bases and J gave up 12 bases, with 14 bases separating them. From germline, CDR1 is MDHEN and CDR2 SYDVKM. The CDR3 extends over 12 amino acids. CDR3 in amino acids: CASSTTRDGQFF. The CDR3 region has the DNA TGTGCCAGCAGTACCACTAGGGATGGGCAGTTCTTC.

This clone appeared once. The genes are TRBV10-3 and TRBJ1-3; 7 bases agree with TRBD1. Germline CDR1 ENHRY, CDR2 SYGVKD. J gave up 0 bases and V 6 bases, and 8 bases lay outside the gene matches. This CDR3 is built from 16 residues. The CDR3 coding sequence is TGTGCCATCAGCGACTTCGACAGGGTCTCTGGAAACACCATATATTTT. Protein sequence: CAISDFDRVSGNTIYF.

The gene calls are TRBV4-1 and TRBJ2-7; D remains ambiguous. The CDR3 covers 16 residues. Germline V gives CDR1 MGHRA, CDR2 YSYEKL. Trimming removed 0 bases at V and 10 bases at J, with 22 bases between. The DNA for the CDR3 is TGCGCCAGCAGCCAAGACCCCGAACTGGGAACAGCGAAACAGTACTTC. It translates to CASSQDPELGTAKQYF.

V gene TRBV6-5 combines with J gene TRBJ1-1; the D gene is possibly TRBD1 (5 bases). The ends were cut back, 5 bases at V and 3 bases at J, with 13 bases in the middle. The CDR3 is made up of 14 amino acids. Germline V gene sequence: CDR1 MNHEY, CDR2 SVGAGI. CDR3 sequence (DNA): TGTGCCAGCAGTCAACGGACACCTGACACTGAAGCTTTCTTT. Translation gives CASSQRTPDTEAFF.

The chain recombines TRBV11-3 with TRBJ2-3; 8 nucleotides match TRBD2. The CDR3 runs 15 residues. The germline V gene has CDR1 SGHNT and CDR2 YENEEA. After removal of 5 bases from V and 2 bases from J, the junction contained 6 bases not matched to a gene. The DNA of the CDR3 is TGTGCCAGCAGCCCAAGCGGGAGTCCCACAGATACGCAGTATTTT. This codes for CASSPSGSPTDTQYF. The whole variable domain, remainder taken from reference TRBV11-3 and TRBJ2-3, is EAGVVQSPRYKIIEKKQPVAFWCNPISGHNTLYWYLQNLGQGPELLIRYENEEAVDDSQLPKDRFSAERLKGVDSTLKIQPAELGDSAVYLCASSPSGSPTDTQYFGPGTRLTVL.

There are a few counts of this clone. The chain links TRBV21-1 to TRBJ2-7; the D segment call TRBD2 is taken from the table without a DNA check. TRBV21-1 is a pseudogene locus. This CDR3 contains 12 residues. The CDR3 loop reads CAERGANDEQYF. The CDR3 coding sequence is TGTGCCGAGCGGGGGGCTAACGACGAGCAGTACTTC.

V gene TRBV27 combines with J gene TRBJ2-1; 16 positions agree with TRBD2. The CDR3 runs 18 residues. V was pared by 5 bases and J by 9 bases, with 13 bases of the junction left unmatched. Looked up from germline, CDR1 is MNHEY and CDR2 is SMNVEV (reference sequence). The DNA of the CDR3 is TGTGCCAGCAGTCCGATAGGGACTAGCGGGAGGGCCGGTGGTGAGCAGTTCTTC. Translation: CASSPIGTSGRAGGEQFF.